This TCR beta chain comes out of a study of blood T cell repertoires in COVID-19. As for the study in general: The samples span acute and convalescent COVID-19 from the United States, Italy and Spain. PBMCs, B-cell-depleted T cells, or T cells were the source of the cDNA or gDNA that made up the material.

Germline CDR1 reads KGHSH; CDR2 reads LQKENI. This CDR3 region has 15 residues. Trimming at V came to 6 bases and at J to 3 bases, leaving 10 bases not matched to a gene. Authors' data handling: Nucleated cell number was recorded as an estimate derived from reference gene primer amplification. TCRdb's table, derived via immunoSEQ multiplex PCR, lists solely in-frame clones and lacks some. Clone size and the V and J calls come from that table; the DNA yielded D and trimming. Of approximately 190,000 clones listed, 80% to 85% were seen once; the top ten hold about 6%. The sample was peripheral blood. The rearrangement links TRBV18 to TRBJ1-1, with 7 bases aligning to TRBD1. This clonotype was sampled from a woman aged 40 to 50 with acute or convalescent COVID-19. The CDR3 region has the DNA TGTGCCAGCTCGCGACCGACAGGGCCCCACACTGAAGCTTTCTTT. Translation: CASSRPTGPHTEAFF.